The clone carrying this TCR beta chain came up many times. What it recognizes is unknown. One entry per CDR3 protein, called by TCRdb with MiXCR from the 5' RACE reads. The sample carries 470,000 or so distinct CDR3 sequences, roughly 18% recorded once. The data stem from a study of T-cell memory formation after mild COVID-19. Study-level background: In these data, TCR clusters were largely donor specific.

Findings and caveats of the study: Pre-infection memory carried some responding clones, suggesting that cross-reactive memory joined. The authors did not confirm SARS-CoV-2 specificity of second-wave clones peaking day 37.

The length of the CDR3 is 14 residues. The V end lost 3 bases, the J end lost 1 base, and 9 bases lay between the germline ends. V gene TRBV12-3 or TRBV12-4 combines with J gene TRBJ1-1; maybe TRBD1 (5 bases). Material for sequencing was PBMCs or a T cell subset sorted from them (not recorded which). This TCR was sampled from a man in his late teens or twenties who had mild COVID-19 (a few samples of this study predate the infection). Cell type and time point are not known. The DNA for the CDR3 is TGTGCCAGCAGTTTCGGGAGGGGGAACACTGAAGCTTTCTTT. Translated, it gives CASSFGRGNTEAFF.